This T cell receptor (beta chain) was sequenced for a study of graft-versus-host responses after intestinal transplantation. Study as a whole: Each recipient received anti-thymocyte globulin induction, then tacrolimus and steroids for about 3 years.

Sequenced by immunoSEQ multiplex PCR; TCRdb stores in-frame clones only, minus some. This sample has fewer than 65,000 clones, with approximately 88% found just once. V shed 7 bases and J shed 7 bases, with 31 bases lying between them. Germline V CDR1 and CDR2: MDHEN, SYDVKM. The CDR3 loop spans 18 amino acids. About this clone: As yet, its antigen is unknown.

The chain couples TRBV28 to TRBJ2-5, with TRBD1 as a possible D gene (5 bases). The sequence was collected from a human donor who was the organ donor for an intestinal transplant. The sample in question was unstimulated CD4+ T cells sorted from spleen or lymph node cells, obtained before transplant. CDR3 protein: CASIRRAGDSSFTTTQYF. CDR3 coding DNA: TGTGCCAGCATCCGAAGGGCAGGAGACAGCTCTTTTACGACGACCCAGTACTTC.